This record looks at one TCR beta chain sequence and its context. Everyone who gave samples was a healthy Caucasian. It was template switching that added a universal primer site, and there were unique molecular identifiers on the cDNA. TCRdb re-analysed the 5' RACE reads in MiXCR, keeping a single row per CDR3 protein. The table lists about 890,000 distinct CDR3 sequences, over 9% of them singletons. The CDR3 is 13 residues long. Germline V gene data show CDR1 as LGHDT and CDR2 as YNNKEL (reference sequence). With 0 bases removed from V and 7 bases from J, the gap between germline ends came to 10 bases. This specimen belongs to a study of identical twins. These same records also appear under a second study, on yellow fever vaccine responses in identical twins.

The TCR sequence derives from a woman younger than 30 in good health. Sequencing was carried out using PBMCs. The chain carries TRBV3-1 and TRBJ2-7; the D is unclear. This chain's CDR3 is CASSQDNEEEQYF. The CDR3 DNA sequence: TGTGCCAGCAGCCAAGATAACGAGGAAGAGCAGTACTTC.